The T cell receptor beta chain described here comes from a study of Ad26.COV2.S vaccination and SARS-CoV-2 variants. Study-wide results and limits: Vaccinees reportedly had broad spike-specific CD8+ and CD4+ T cell responses.

Profiling relied on immunoSEQ multiplex PCR, and the TCRdb table lists in-frame clones only, not all of them. The data contain around 500,000 clones, roughly nine tenths of them singletons. This clone showed up just once. Its antigen remains unidentified. The sample's treatment: roughly 19 received Ad26.COV2.S at low or high dose, single or two shots; several received placebo; per-sample allocation not given. At day 63 after the first vaccine or placebo injection, samples were drawn. An 18-55-year-old adult in Boston served as donor. Here the sequenced sample was peripheral blood, taken in a trial of Ad26.COV2.S vaccine versus placebo. This receptor was obtained from a person between 18 and 60 years old who received the Ad26.COV2.S COVID-19 vaccine or a placebo.

As DNA, the CDR3 is TGTGCCAGCAGTCCGTACCCGGGATTAGGGACCCACGAGCAGTACTTC. Translating gives CASSPYPGLGTHEQYF. The chain joins TRBV28 to TRBJ2-7; D is possibly TRBD1 or TRBD2 (5 bases each). This CDR3 has 16 residues. The germline V and J ends were trimmed by 5 bases and 5 bases, with 22 bases remaining between them. Looked up from germline, CDR1 is MDHEN and CDR2 is SYDVKM.